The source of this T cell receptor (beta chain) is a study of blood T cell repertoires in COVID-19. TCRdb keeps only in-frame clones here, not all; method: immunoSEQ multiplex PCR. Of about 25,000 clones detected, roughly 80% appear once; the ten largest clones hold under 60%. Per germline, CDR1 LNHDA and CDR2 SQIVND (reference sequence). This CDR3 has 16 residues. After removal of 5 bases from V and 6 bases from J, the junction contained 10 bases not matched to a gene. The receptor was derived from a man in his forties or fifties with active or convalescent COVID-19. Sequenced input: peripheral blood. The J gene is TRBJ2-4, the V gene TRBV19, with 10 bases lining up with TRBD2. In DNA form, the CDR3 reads TGTGCCAGTAGTCCCCGACCTATAGCGGGGGGAAACATTCAGTACTTC. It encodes CASSPRPIAGGNIQYF.